Below, 27 T cell receptor beta chains from the same sample are listed, as sequenced in a study of identifying expanded T cells in peripheral blood. Using immunoSEQ multiplex PCR, the repertoire was profiled, and TCRdb retains in-frame clones only, with some absent. The table has about 130,000 clones, approximately 86% seen once. The sequenced material came from blood. These receptor sequences come from a person aged 18 to 75 in good health.

J is TRBJ1-1 and V is TRBV6-6; D remains unclear. This CDR3 has 14 amino acids. Per germline, CDR1 MNHNY and CDR2 SVGAGI (reference sequence). V was cut by 0 bases and J by 5 bases, with 10 bases left in between. The CDR3 sequence: CASSYSDADTEAFF. In DNA, the CDR3 is TGTGCCAGCAGTTACTCTGACGCGGATACTGAAGCTTTCTTT.

The J gene is TRBJ2-7, the V gene TRBV9; 7 bases fit TRBD1. The CDR3 length is 15 residues. Unmatched junction bases numbered 8, after V lost 5 bases and J lost 0 bases. CDR1 SGDLS and CDR2 YYNGEE come from the germline V gene. The CDR3: CASRTRDSGSYEQYF. In nucleotides, the CDR3 is TGTGCCAGCAGAACCCGGGACAGCGGCTCCTACGAGCAGTACTTC.

This clone was observed a single time. The chain combines TRBV28 with TRBJ2-7; TRBD1 matches 7 bases. The CDR3 contains 15 residues. Germline assignment: CDR1 MDHEN and CDR2 SYDVKM. V was pared by 2 bases and J by 4 bases, with 8 bases of the junction left unmatched. This chain's CDR3 is CASSLGDRAGYEQYF. Here the CDR3 DNA reads TGTGCCAGCAGTTTAGGCGACAGGGCTGGATACGAGCAGTACTTC.

The CDR3 DNA is TGTGCCACCGGGGGGGCAGGTCGCAATCAGCCCCAGCATTTT. It encodes CATGGAGRNQPQHF. The V and J genes are TRBV2 and TRBJ1-5, with TRBD1 as a possible D gene (6 bases). CDR1 and CDR2 from the germline V gene are SNHLY and FYNNEI. V lost 10 bases and J 2 bases, leaving 15 bases between the germline ends. The CDR3 length is 14 residues.

The count of this clone is one. The chain combines TRBV7-9 with TRBJ2-2, with D possibly being TRBD1 (7 bases). Germline CDR1 reads SEHNR; CDR2 reads FQNEAQ (reference sequence). The V and J ends lost 2 bases and 5 bases respectively, with 15 bases between them. CDR3 size: 16 residues. The CDR3 loop is CASSLKGGRGTGELFF. DNA for the CDR3: TGTGCCAGCAGCTTAAAAGGGGGCCGGGGGACCGGGGAGCTGTTTTTT.

This rearrangement joins TRBV7-8 to TRBJ2-1; the D is unclear. Germline V gene lookup returns CDR1 SGHVS and CDR2 FQNEAQ. The CDR3 has 12 residues. V lost 3 bases and J 5 bases, leaving 5 bases between the germline ends. This CDR3 reads CASSLTHNEQFF. The CDR3 region has the DNA TGTGCCAGCAGCTTGACCCACAATGAGCAGTTCTTC.

The chain uses TRBV9 and TRBJ2-1, with 10 bases that match TRBD2. This CDR3 contains 15 residues. CDR1 SGDLS and CDR2 YYNGEE come from the germline V gene. Trimming cost V 4 bases and J 6 bases; bases outside gene matches: 7. The CDR3 spells CASSPSGGASNEQFF. The CDR3 DNA follows: TGTGCCAGCAGCCCCAGCGGGGGGGCCTCCAATGAGCAGTTCTTC.

V usage is TRBV2 and J usage is TRBJ2-5, with 8 positions matching TRBD2. Germline-derived CDR1 and CDR2 are SNHLY and FYNNEI. Trimming cost V 5 bases and J 4 bases; bases outside gene matches: 3. The CDR3 contains 13 residues. The CDR3 loop is CASSPAGGETQYF. The CDR3 bases are TGTGCCAGCAGTCCCGCGGGAGGAGAGACCCAGTACTTC.

This clone was observed a few times. The chain links TRBV11-3 to TRBJ2-2; TRBD1 might be the D (6 bases). Germline values: CDR1 SGHNT, CDR2 YENEEA. The CDR3 extends over 14 amino acids. The V end lost 5 bases, the J end lost 1 base, and 8 bases lay between the germline ends. The CDR3 reads CASSRTENTGELFF. CDR3 nucleotide sequence: TGTGCCAGCAGCCGGACAGAGAACACCGGGGAGCTGTTTTTT.

This clone was detected only once. The chain joins TRBV6-5 to TRBJ1-5; D remains ambiguous. Deletions cut 5 bases from V and 6 bases from J, with 8 bases between. Germline CDR1 and CDR2: MNHEY and SVGAGI. There are 12 residues in the CDR3. The CDR3 region is CASSREGQPQHF. Here the CDR3 DNA reads TGTGCCAGCAGTCGGGAGGGTCAGCCCCAGCATTTT.

J is TRBJ2-7 and V is TRBV6-5; D ambiguous. The V end lost 3 bases, the J end lost 2 bases, and 17 bases lay between the germline ends. Germline values: CDR1 MNHEY, CDR2 SVGAGI. This CDR3 is built from 16 residues. The CDR3 loop is CASSYPRGVGTYEQYF. The DNA of the CDR3 is TGTGCCAGCAGTTATCCCCGTGGGGTTGGGACCTACGAGCAGTACTTC.

Comments on this clone: The identical CDR3 is also encoded by other nucleotide sequences in the sample. The chain carries TRBV19 and TRBJ1-1; D uncertain. Trimming removed 9 bases from V and 1 base from J, with 12 bases in between. From germline, CDR1 is LNHDA and CDR2 SQIVND (reference sequence). The CDR3 spans 13 residues. The CDR3 region is CASKDGANTEAFF. The CDR3 DNA follows: TGTGCCAGCAAGGACGGAGCGAACACTGAAGCTTTCTTT.

This clone was seen only once. The chain couples TRBV29-1 to TRBJ1-2; no clear D gene. The CDR3 length is 13 residues. Germline values: CDR1 SQVTM, CDR2 ANQGSEA. The V and J ends lost 2 bases and 5 bases respectively, with 12 bases between them. This CDR3 is CSVESRRSYGYTF. CDR3 bases: TGCAGCGTTGAATCAAGGAGATCATATGGCTACACCTTC.

J is TRBJ2-3 and V is TRBV5-6; D is tentatively TRBD1 or TRBD2 (7 bases each). The V gene's germline CDR1 is SGHDT and CDR2 YYEEEE. The CDR3 totals 13 residues. V was shortened by 6 bases and J by 12 bases, with 20 bases between the two germline ends. The CDR3 nucleotides are TGTGCCAGCACCAGCGGGACAGTGTATTCACAGTATTTT. This encodes CASTSGTVYSQYF. Combining the CDR3 with reference TRBV5-6 and TRBJ2-3 gives the whole variable domain DAGVTQSPTHLIKTRGQQVTLRCSPKSGHDTVSWYQQALGQGPQFIFQYYEEEERQRGNFPDRFSGHQFPNYSSELNVNALLLGDSALYLCASTSGTVYSQYFGPGTRLTVL.

The chain is built from TRBV2 and TRBJ2-2, with D possibly matching TRBD1 (5 bases). The germline V gene encodes CDR1 SNHLY and CDR2 FYNNEI. The CDR3 totals 12 residues. Trimming removed 7 bases from V and 6 bases from J, with 9 bases in between. CDR3 loop: CASNIRAGELFF. CDR3 nucleotides: TGTGCCAGCAATATCAGGGCCGGGGAGCTGTTTTTT.

This chain connects TRBV6-1 to TRBJ2-6; 7 bases line up with TRBD2. Germline V lookup: CDR1 MNHNS, CDR2 SASEGT. V was clipped by 1 base and J by 12 bases; unmatched bases: 12. The CDR3 is 16 residues long. The CDR3, as DNA: TGTGCCAGCAGTGAAGGGAGTCAGCGGGGCTCTGGCGTCCTGACTTTC. Protein: CASSEGSQRGSGVLTF.

This sequence joins TRBV6-1 and TRBJ1-1, with TRBD1 identical over 9 bases. CDR3 length: 14 amino acids. V trimming: 8 bases; J trimming: 7 bases; junction bases outside the gene matches: 11. CDR1 is MNHNS, CDR2 SASEGT, per germline. CDR3 region: CASYKGGTGSEAFF. CDR3 sequence (DNA): TGTGCCAGCTACAAAGGGGGGACAGGGAGTGAAGCTTTCTTT.

This clone turned up a few times. The chain employs TRBV6-5 and TRBJ2-7; D gene uncertain. V gave up 2 bases and J gave up 4 bases, with 15 bases separating them. Germline CDR1 reads MNHEY; CDR2 reads SVGAGI. The CDR3 loop spans 15 amino acids. CDR3 in amino acids: CASSYTDQRSYEQYF. CDR3 nucleotide sequence: TGTGCCAGCAGTTACACAGATCAAAGATCTTACGAGCAGTACTTC.

The table lists this clone with a few counts. This chain uses TRBV5-1 with TRBJ1-4; D call uncertain. This CDR3 is 13 amino acids long. Germline CDR1 reads SGHRS; CDR2 reads YFSETQ. The germline V and J ends were trimmed by 5 bases and 3 bases, with 8 bases remaining between them. The CDR3 DNA is TGCGCCAGCAGTCGGGTTCCTAATGAAAAACTGTTTTTT. Translating it yields CASSRVPNEKLFF.

This clone was observed a single time. This chain connects TRBV7-9 to TRBJ1-6; D remains unclear. V lost 2 bases and J lost 9, with 11 bases in between. The CDR3 runs 14 residues. Germline V gives CDR1 SEHNR, CDR2 FQNEAQ (reference sequence). The CDR3 DNA follows: TGTGCCAGCAGCTTAAACAGTCAAGGTTCACCCCTCCACTTT. This encodes CASSLNSQGSPLHF.

V and J are TRBV7-8 and TRBJ1-3; the match to TRBD1 covers 7 bases. The CDR3 covers 17 residues. Germline V gene sequence: CDR1 SGHVS, CDR2 FQNEAQ. Trimming took 1 base from V and 0 from J; bases not matched to a gene: 6. For the CDR3, the DNA is TGTGCCAGCAGCTTAGGCCGACAGGGCCTCTCTGGAAACACCATATATTTT. This translates into CASSLGRQGLSGNTIYF.

The rearrangement uses TRBV5-4 and TRBJ1-2, with D maybe TRBD1 (5 bases). V was pared by 0 bases and J by 6 bases, with 9 bases between. CDR3 length: 13 amino acids. CDR1 is SGHNT, CDR2 YYREEE, per germline (reference sequence). The DNA for the CDR3 is TGTGCCAGCAGCTTGGTACAGGTTGATGGCTACACCTTC. This gives the protein CASSLVQVDGYTF.

The rearrangement joins TRBV4-2 to TRBJ2-2; TRBD2 aligns across 11 bases. The CDR3 length is 17 residues. In germline, CDR1 is LGHNA, CDR2 YNFKEQ. V lost 0 bases, J lost 8 bases, and 8 bases stayed unmatched. In DNA form, the CDR3 reads TGTGCCAGCAGCCAAGATTTCTCGACTAGCGGGGTTGGGGAGCTGTTTTTT. Translation gives CASSQDFSTSGVGELFF.

The rearrangement links TRBV7-3 to TRBJ1-1; D is unresolved. The CDR3 has 15 residues. Germline V gene data show CDR1 as SGHTA and CDR2 as FQGTGA. Trimming took off 5 bases at V and 6 bases at J, with 19 bases between the two ends. The CDR3 nucleotides read TGTGCCAGCAGCCCAAACCCTACCATACTCGCTGAAGCTTTCTTT. This codes for CASSPNPTILAEAFF.

This clone was counted once. The chain uses TRBV28 and TRBJ1-5; perhaps TRBD1 as D (6 bases). V gave up 3 bases and J gave up 6 bases, with 15 bases separating them. Germline V gene data show CDR1 as MDHEN and CDR2 as SYDVKM. CDR3 length: 15 amino acids. In DNA, the CDR3 is TGTGCCAGCAGTTTCATGGCGGGGGCAAGTCAGCCCCAGCATTTT. Its protein is CASSFMAGASQPQHF.

This clone was seen just once. The DNA of the CDR3 is TGTGCCAGCAGCGTAGGGACTAGCCTTTCAGATACGCAGTATTTT. Residues: CASSVGTSLSDTQYF. The chain carries TRBV9 and TRBJ2-3; 8 bases are shared with TRBD2. Germline V gene sequence: CDR1 SGDLS, CDR2 YYNGEE. V trimming: 0 bases; J trimming: 4 bases; junction bases outside the gene matches: 4. The CDR3 contains 15 residues.

This clone was counted once. The chain carries TRBV11-2 and TRBJ2-7; D possibly matches TRBD1 or TRBD2 (5 bases each). The ends were cut back, 4 bases at V and 5 bases at J, with 15 bases in the middle. Looked up from germline, CDR1 is SGHAT and CDR2 is FQNNGV. This CDR3 region has 14 residues. The CDR3 loop is CASSYTGTEDEQYF. In DNA, the CDR3 is TGTGCCAGCAGCTACACCGGGACGGAGGACGAGCAGTACTTC.